This T cell receptor beta chain was identified in a study of human T cells and chemical hapten exposure. Specified time point: patch test 2, 6 weeks after DPC sensitization. Treatment here: therapeutic diphenylcyclopropenone sensitization with weekly scalp DPC. As processed by the authors: The median was around 88,000 TCRs per sample, ranging roughly 20,000 to 750,000. Using its own MiXCR run on the RACE reads, TCRdb lists one record per CDR3 protein. The V and J calls and clone size are TCRdb's, not the authors'. The sample contains tens of thousands of distinct CDR3 sequences, 9.5% to 12% of which appear only once. Germline V gives CDR1 DFQATT, CDR2 SNEGSKA (reference sequence). The length of the CDR3 is 12 residues. The V end lost 6 bases, the J end lost 7 bases, and 16 bases lay between the germline ends. There are a few counts of this clonotype. Antigen specificity is unknown. Study-level results: There were significantly more large CDR3 similarity clusters among expanded TCRs than among controls.

The chain is built from TRBV20-1 and TRBJ2-7; D tentatively reads TRBD1 or TRBD2 (5 bases each). This clonotype was obtained from a man between 40 and 49 years old with alopecia areata. Some clones in this sample may be carry-over from other donors' samples. The material was whole blood, obtained in connection with sensitization to the hapten diphenylcyclopropenone (DPC). CDR3 sequence: CSAWDASGEQYF. The CDR3 DNA reads as TGCAGTGCGTGGGACGCGTCTGGGGAGCAGTACTTC.